What follows are 26 T cell receptor beta chains derived from one specimen sequenced in a study of blood T cell repertoires in COVID-19. Using immunoSEQ multiplex PCR, the repertoire was profiled, and TCRdb retains in-frame clones only, with some absent. The profile shows about 64,000 clones, approximately 80% of them singletons. What was sequenced was peripheral blood. These receptors were collected from a man in his fifties or sixties with COVID-19, enrolled during active disease.

The V call is TRBV3-1 (or the pseudogene TRBV3-2), the J call TRBJ2-3; 8 bases are a match to TRBD1. The V gene end was trimmed by 6 bases and the J gene end by 6 bases; junction bases not matched to a gene: 11. The CDR3 is 15 residues long. CDR1 LGHDT and CDR2 YNNKEL come from the germline V gene (reference sequence). CDR3 residues: CASRKDRGALDTQYF. Written as DNA, the CDR3 is TGTGCCAGCAGGAAAGACAGGGGTGCCTTGGATACGCAGTATTTT.

The rearrangement links TRBV7-9 to TRBJ1-5, with D hard to call. This CDR3 has 13 residues. Per the germline V gene, CDR1 is SEHNR and CDR2 is FQNEAQ (reference sequence). Trimming stripped 5 bases from V and 9 bases from J, with 14 bases between. Written as DNA, the CDR3 is TGTGCCAGCAGCAGGACTGCTTGGTGGCCCCAGCATTTT. Its protein is CASSRTAWWPQHF. Drawing the rest from reference TRBV7-9 and TRBJ1-5, the complete variable domain is DTGVSQNPRHKITKRGQNVTFRCDPISEHNRLYWYRQTLGQGPEFLTYFQNEAQLEKSRLLSDRFSAERPKGSFSTLEIQRTEQGDSAMYLCASSRTAWWPQHFGDGTRLSIL.

This chain links TRBV19 with TRBJ1-5; D perhaps matches TRBD1 (6 bases). Trimming removed 5 bases from V and 3 bases from J, with 8 bases in between. There are 13 residues in the CDR3. CDR1 is LNHDA, CDR2 SQIVND, per germline (reference sequence). The CDR3 sequence: CASSQGLNQPQHF. CDR3 in DNA: TGTGCCAGTAGTCAGGGGCTCAATCAGCCCCAGCATTTT.

The genes are TRBV7-5 and TRBJ2-7; the table calls TRBD1, which could not be checked here. TRBV7-5 has pseudogene status. The CDR3 has 18 residues. The CDR3 DNA is TGTGTCAGAAGCTCACTCGATCTAGGGGACACCCTATCCTACGAGCAGTACTTC. This codes for CVRSSLDLGDTLSYEQYF.

In its sample, this clone was seen a few times. V gene TRBV19 combines with J gene TRBJ2-7, with 7 bases lining up with TRBD1. The germline gives CDR1 LNHDA, CDR2 SQIVND (reference sequence). The length of the CDR3 is 14 residues. V lost 3 bases and J lost 6; bases outside the gene matches: 8. In nucleotides, the CDR3 is TGTGCCAGTAGTATCAGGGGGTCTCGGCGCGAGCAGTACTTC. It yields the protein CASSIRGSRREQYF.

Concerning this clone itself: A read error may account for a junction end that differs from germline. This rearrangement joins TRBV3-1 (or the pseudogene TRBV3-2) to TRBJ1-3; D perhaps matches TRBD1 (6 bases). The CDR3 runs to 13 residues. The V gene's germline CDR1 is LGHDT and CDR2 YNNKEL (reference sequence). In nucleotides, the CDR3 is TGTGCCAACAGCCAACAGGGCGGAAACACCATATATTTT. It is translated as CANSQQGGNTIYF.

The J gene is TRBJ1-4, the V gene TRBV15, with D perhaps TRBD1 (6 bases). There are 15 residues in the CDR3. V was cut by 1 base and J by 5 bases, with 11 bases left in between. The germline V gene encodes CDR1 LNHNV and CDR2 YYDKDF (reference sequence). The CDR3 region has the DNA TGTGCCACCAGCAGAGGGGGGACACCCAATGAAAAACTGTTTTTT. Its translation: CATSRGGTPNEKLFF.

The rearrangement joins TRBV30 to TRBJ2-7; no clear D gene. V was cut by 0 bases and J by 4 bases, with 4 bases left in between. Germline V lookup: CDR1 GTSNPN, CDR2 SVGIG (reference sequence). This CDR3 region has 11 residues. For the CDR3, the DNA is TGTGCCTGGAGTGTCAGATACGAGCAGTACTTC. Its protein is CAWSVRYEQYF.

V usage is TRBV19 and J usage is TRBJ2-6, with no clear D. The germline V gene has CDR1 LNHDA and CDR2 SQIVND (reference sequence). V was shortened by 7 bases and J by 1 base, with 8 bases between the two germline ends. The CDR3 sequence is 14 residues long. The CDR3 DNA reads as TGTGCCAGTAACACAGATTCTGGGGCCAACGTCCTGACTTTC. Protein product: CASNTDSGANVLTF.

The chain joins TRBV24-1 to TRBJ2-3; no firm D call. Germline lookup yields CDR1 KGHDR and CDR2 SFDVKD. V shed 1 base and J shed 5 bases, with 6 bases lying between them. This CDR3 has 13 residues. CDR3 sequence (DNA): TGTGCCACCAGTGATTTCCCAGTAGATACGCAGTATTTT. Its translation: CATSDFPVDTQYF.

The CDR3: CASSTTGTGVWEQYF. The CDR3 coding sequence is TGTGCCAGCTCGACTACGGGGACAGGCGTGTGGGAGCAGTACTTC. The genes are TRBV5-4 and TRBJ2-7; TRBD1 matches 8 bases. Germline CDR1 and CDR2: SGHNT and YYREEE (reference sequence). The J segment lost 7 bases and the V segment lost 7 bases, leaving 16 bases of the junction unmatched. CDR3 size: 15 residues.

J is TRBJ2-7 and V is TRBV19, with TRBD1 matching 7 bases. The CDR3 length is 13 residues. V lost 9 bases, J lost 4 bases, and 9 bases stayed unmatched. Germline V gene sequence: CDR1 LNHDA, CDR2 SQIVND (reference sequence). The CDR3 region has the DNA TGTGCCAGCAGCGACAGGGTAGGATACGAGCAGTACTTC. The encoded protein is CASSDRVGYEQYF. Drawing the rest from reference TRBV19 and TRBJ2-7, the complete variable domain is DGGITQSPKYLFRKEGQNVTLSCEQNLNHDAMYWYRQDPGQGLRLIYYSQIVNDFQKGDIAEGYSVSREKKESFPLTVTSAQKNPTAFYLCASSDRVGYEQYFGPGTRLTVT.

The V and J genes are TRBV27 and TRBJ2-3, with 8 nucleotides matching TRBD2. There are 15 residues in the CDR3. CDR1 is MNHEY and CDR2 is SMNVEV in the germline V gene (reference sequence). V trimming: 2 bases; J trimming: 0 bases; junction bases outside the gene matches: 1. Here the CDR3 reads CASSLTSGSTDTQYF. CDR3 DNA: TGTGCCAGCAGTTTAACTAGCGGTAGCACAGATACGCAGTATTTT.

This sequence joins TRBV4-2 and TRBJ1-3, with no clear D. The CDR3 is 17 residues long. Trimming left V 0 bases short and J 0 bases short, with 12 bases between. From germline, CDR1 is LGHNA and CDR2 YNFKEQ. CDR3 coding DNA: TGTGCCAGCAGCCAAGATATCGCTACCCTCTCTGGAAACACCATATATTTT. Translating gives CASSQDIATLSGNTIYF.

Remarks on this clone: The sample carries other DNA sequences with the same CDR3. V gene TRBV5-1 combines with J gene TRBJ2-5; D uncertain. Trimming shortened V by 2 bases and J by 1 base, and 9 bases separated the two germline ends. From germline, CDR1 is SGHRS and CDR2 YFSETQ. This CDR3 spans 14 amino acids. CDR3 protein: CASSLGTAQETQYF. The CDR3 bases are TGCGCCAGCAGCTTAGGTACAGCCCAAGAGACCCAGTACTTC.

The genes are TRBV5-1 and TRBJ1-1; D gene uncertain. Germline loops: CDR1 SGHRS, CDR2 YFSETQ. This CDR3 is 14 amino acids long. V dropped 4 bases and J dropped 6 bases, with 16 bases sitting between them. CDR3 sequence: CASSPREGDAEAFF. CDR3 sequence (DNA): TGCGCCAGCAGCCCAAGGGAGGGAGATGCTGAAGCTTTCTTT.

This sequence joins TRBV5-4 and TRBJ1-1, with D perhaps TRBD1 (6 bases). This CDR3 spans 15 amino acids. Trimming cost V 4 bases and J 0 bases, with 13 bases left between them. Germline V gives CDR1 SGHNT, CDR2 YYREEE (reference sequence). As DNA, the CDR3 is TGTGCCAGCAGCGCGCCCGACAGGTTGAACACTGAAGCTTTCTTT. It encodes CASSAPDRLNTEAFF. The variable domain in full, with the rest retrieved from reference TRBV5-4 and TRBJ1-1, is ETGVTQSPTHLIKTRGQQVTLRCSSQSGHNTVSWYQQALGQGPQFIFQYYREEENGRGNFPPRFSGLQFPNYSSELNVNALELDDSALYLCASSAPDRLNTEAFFGQGTRLTVV.

The V gene is TRBV7-2, the J gene TRBJ2-3; TRBD1 matches 7 bases. V was clipped by 6 bases and J by 6 bases; unmatched bases: 9. Germline V gene sequence: CDR1 SGHTA, CDR2 FQGNSA. This CDR3 contains 14 residues. This chain's CDR3 is CASRRQGGVDTQYF. The DNA for the CDR3 is TGTGCCAGCAGAAGACAGGGCGGCGTGGATACGCAGTATTTT.

This rearrangement joins TRBV10-1 to TRBJ2-2; no reliable D call. This CDR3 is built from 14 residues. Trimming took 6 bases from V and 10 from J, leaving 18 bases between them. CDR1 WNHNN and CDR2 SYGVQD come from the germline V gene (reference sequence). The CDR3 sequence is CASSPVASQAELFF. In DNA, the CDR3 is TGCGCCAGCAGCCCGGTGGCCAGTCAGGCGGAGCTGTTTTTT.

This chain joins TRBV13 and TRBJ1-1; D call uncertain. V was shortened by 4 bases and J by 0 bases, with 18 bases between the two germline ends. The CDR3 loop spans 17 amino acids. CDR1 is PRHDT, CDR2 FYEKMQ, per germline (reference sequence). The CDR3 nucleotides read TGTGCCAGCAGCTACCTGGGTTCGGCAGACATGAACACTGAAGCTTTCTTT. Translation gives CASSYLGSADMNTEAFF.

The CDR3 sequence is CASSEDRGSGELFF. As DNA, the CDR3 is TGTGCCAGCAGCGAGGACAGGGGATCCGGGGAGCTGTTTTTT. This sequence joins TRBV9 and TRBJ2-2; 9 bases are a match to TRBD1. Germline lookup yields CDR1 SGDLS and CDR2 YYNGEE. Losses at the gene ends were 3 bases for V and 6 bases for J; bases not matched to a gene: 3. The CDR3 sequence is 14 residues long.

The V call is TRBV14, the J call TRBJ2-5, with 8 bases that match TRBD2. The CDR3 has 17 amino acids. Germline values: CDR1 SGHDN, CDR2 FVKESK. The junction had 13 bases not matched to a gene; V was cut back by 2 bases and J by 5 bases. CDR3 loop: CASSQWASGRAQETQYF. CDR3 sequence (DNA): TGTGCCAGCAGCCAATGGGCCAGCGGGAGAGCGCAGGAGACCCAGTACTTC.

V and J are TRBV3-1 (or the pseudogene TRBV3-2) and TRBJ1-5; D possibly corresponds to TRBD1 (6 bases). The CDR3 totals 13 residues. Germline V CDR1 and CDR2: LGHDT, YNNKEL (reference sequence). V was shortened by 4 bases and J by 5 bases, with 9 bases between the two germline ends. DNA of the CDR3: TGTGCCAGCAGCCCTTGGACAGATCAGCCCCAGCATTTT. Amino acid sequence: CASSPWTDQPQHF.

The chain recombines TRBV28 with TRBJ1-5; D gene unclear. V lost 8 bases and J lost 9, with 17 bases in between. Germline V gives CDR1 MDHEN, CDR2 SYDVKM. The CDR3 runs 13 residues. CDR3 amino acids: CASSDPGDGPQHF. In nucleotides, the CDR3 is TGTGCCAGCTCCGACCCCGGGGATGGGCCCCAGCATTTT.

This clone occurred once. As DNA, the CDR3 is TGTGCCAGCAGCCCCAGGGTAGCCTCCTACGAGCAGTACTTC. It specifies CASSPRVASYEQYF. The J gene is TRBJ2-7, the V gene TRBV11-3; D might be TRBD1 (5 bases). There are 14 residues in the CDR3. Germline CDR1 SGHNT, CDR2 YENEEA. V dropped 5 bases and J dropped 0 bases, with 11 bases sitting between them.

The chain employs TRBV10-2 and TRBJ1-4; no firm D call. The CDR3 has 12 residues. The ends were cut back, 3 bases at V and 4 bases at J, with 3 bases in the middle. The germline gives CDR1 WSHSY, CDR2 SAAADI. The CDR3 loop is CASSDLNEKLFF. The CDR3 DNA reads TGCGCCAGCAGTGACCTTAATGAAAAACTGTTTTTT.